This T cell receptor (beta chain) was documented in a study of CD8 T cells in Susac syndrome. In contrast to the negatively isolated CD8+ and CD4+ T cells, TEMRA cells were FACS-enriched. This CDR3 contains 11 residues. Trimming took off 7 bases at V and 6 bases at J, with 7 bases between the two ends. Per the germline V gene, CDR1 is SEHNR and CDR2 is FQNEAQ (reference sequence). RNA totalling roughly 0.45 to 1 ug underwent reverse transcription with random hexamers. The method of amplification for TCR beta CDR3 was immunoSEQ multiplex PCR, covering 54 Vbeta and 13 Jbeta. TCRdb independently ran MiXCR on the immunoSEQ multiplex PCR reads; one entry per CDR3 protein. The sample lists tens of thousands of distinct CDR3 sequences; about 93% were seen once.

Material: CD8+ T cells from PBMCs. The chain couples TRBV7-9 to TRBJ2-1; D is undetermined. This clonotype was sampled from a human donor in good health. The DNA of the CDR3 is TGTGCCAGCATCCTCGGCAATGAGCAGTTCTTC. Its protein is CASILGNEQFF.